This is a list of T cell receptor beta chains from one sample in a study of blood T cells in healthy people across ages. TCRdb fed the 5' RACE reads into MiXCR, producing one record per CDR3 protein. The sample lists about 1,400,000 distinct CDR3 sequences; around 55% were seen once. Sequencing was carried out using blood. These receptors all stem from a man younger than 35 in good health. Both conserved end residues are part of each CDR3. A D gene is named only where the DNA matches it firmly. Only part of the rows carry a size: once, few, many, or a class if the clone is expanded.

d_call	clone_size	j_call	v_call	cdr3_aa	cdr3_nt
NA	NA	TRBJ1-4	TRBV20-1	CSGNLGAEKLFF	TGCAGTGGGAATTTGGGAGCTGAAAAACTGTTTTTT
NA	few	TRBJ1-1	TRBV7-9	CASTNSGGYTEAFF	TGTGCCAGCACCAATTCGGGGGGGTACACTGAAGCTTTCTTT
NA	NA	TRBJ1-2	TRBV5-1	CASSLVQTSPYTF	TGCGCCAGCAGCTTGGTCCAAACATCTCCCTACACCTTC
NA	NA	TRBJ1-2	TRBV12-3/TRBV12-4	CASSFPGGSGYTF	TGTGCCAGCAGTTTCCCAGGAGGGTCGGGCTACACCTTC
NA	NA	TRBJ2-7	TRBV28	CASSLGWAGAPAYEQYF	TGTGCCAGCAGTTTAGGGTGGGCCGGGGCACCAGCCTACGAGCAGTACTTC
NA	once	TRBJ2-7	TRBV5-1	CASSRSTTGTYEQYF	TGCGCCAGCAGCCGTAGTACGACGGGAACCTACGAGCAGTACTTC
NA	few	TRBJ2-3	TRBV5-1	CASRLSLVSRDKLTDTQYF	TGCGCCAGCCGCTTGTCCCTTGTGAGCCGGGACAAACTCACAGATACGCAGTATTTT
TRBD2	NA	TRBJ2-7	TRBV7-9	CASSSFEGLAAYEQYF	TGTGCCAGCAGCTCATTTGAGGGACTAGCGGCCTACGAGCAGTACTTC
NA	NA	TRBJ2-3	TRBV10-3	CAISEMVADSSTDTQYF	TGTGCCATCAGTGAGATGGTCGCTGACTCTAGCACAGATACGCAGTATTTT
NA	few	TRBJ1-2	TRBV5-1	CASSLHRGANYGYTF	TGCGCCAGCAGCTTACACCGAGGCGCTAACTATGGCTACACCTTC
NA	NA	TRBJ1-2	TRBV10-2	CASTSGQRYGNTF	TGCGCCAGCACCTCAGGGCAGCGATATGGCAACACCTTC
NA	NA	TRBJ1-5	TRBV11-2	CASSLATECSNQPQHF	TGTGCCAGCAGCTTAGCGACAGAGTGTAGCAATCAGCCCCAGCATTTT
TRBD2	NA	TRBJ2-1	TRBV6-2/TRBV6-3	CVSRLAGTTMEQFF	TGTGTCAGCAGACTAGCGGGGACTACAATGGAGCAGTTCTTC
NA	NA	TRBJ2-7	TRBV4-2	CASSHSVLSYNEQYF	TGTGCCAGCAGCCATAGCGTATTATCCTACAATGAGCAGTACTTC
NA	NA	TRBJ1-2	TRBV6-2/TRBV6-3	CASSTTTDLASGYTF	TGTGCCAGCAGTACAACGACAGACCTGGCGTCCGGCTACACCTTC
TRBD2	few	TRBJ2-1	TRBV13	CASSRAEREVRNEQFF	TGTGCCAGCAGCCGAGCAGAGCGGGAAGTTCGTAATGAGCAGTTCTTC
NA	few	TRBJ2-1	TRBV14	CASSHGGSYNEQFF	TGTGCCAGCAGCCACGGGGGCTCCTACAATGAGCAGTTCTTC
NA	NA	TRBJ2-3	TRBV10-3	CATSGTADTQYF	TGTGCCACCTCCGGGACCGCAGATACGCAGTATTTT
NA	NA	TRBJ2-5	TRBV6-6	CASSPWAQEIQYF	TGTGCCAGCAGTCCCTGGGCCCAAGAGATCCAGTACTTC
NA	few	TRBJ2-7	TRBV15	CATGRSYEQYF	TGTGCCACCGGGAGGTCCTACGAGCAGTACTTC
NA	NA	TRBJ2-2	TRBV27	CASSRVGPNTGELFF	TGTGCCAGCAGTCGGGTAGGCCCGAACACCGGGGAGCTGTTTTTT
TRBD2	NA	TRBJ2-7	TRBV3-1	CASSQVPSGPYEQYF	TGTGCCAGCAGCCAAGTGCCTAGCGGGCCCTACGAGCAGTACTTC
NA	NA	TRBJ2-2	TRBV12-3/TRBV12-4	CASSRESLRNTGEPFF	TGTGCCAGCTCCCGGGAGAGTTTGAGGAACACCGGGGAGCCGTTTTTT
TRBD1	NA	TRBJ2-7	TRBV10-3	CAISEKQGSEQYF	TGTGCCATCAGTGAGAAACAGGGGTCCGAGCAGTACTTC
TRBD1	NA	TRBJ2-1	TRBV12-3/TRBV12-4	CVSRTGGVEQFF	TGTGTCAGCCGGACAGGGGGGGTTGAGCAGTTCTTC
TRBD1	NA	TRBJ1-2	TRBV4-3	CASSQDQGQTYGYTF	TGCGCCAGCAGCCAAGATCAGGGACAGACCTATGGCTACACCTTC
TRBD1	few	TRBJ1-2	TRBV29-1	CSVMTGNYGYTF	TGCAGCGTTATGACAGGGAACTATGGCTACACCTTC
NA	NA	TRBJ1-2	TRBV7-2	CASSWNQGSAYGYTF	TGTGCCAGCAGCTGGAACCAGGGTAGTGCGTATGGCTACACCTTC
TRBD2	NA	TRBJ2-5	TRBV12-3/TRBV12-4	CASSPPIAGGPGETQYF	TGTGCCAGCAGCCCCCCTATAGCGGGGGGGCCCGGTGAGACCCAGTACTTC
NA	few	TRBJ2-5	TRBV29-1	CSVDPRGQTQYF	TGCAGCGTTGACCCCCGGGGACAGACCCAGTACTTC
NA	NA	TRBJ1-2	TRBV6-2/TRBV6-3	CASSYASNGYTF	TGTGCCAGCAGTTACGCGTCAAATGGCTACACCTTC
TRBD1	NA	TRBJ1-2	TRBV29-1	CSVEDSSRGGYYGYTF	TGCAGCGTTGAAGATTCCTCCAGGGGGGGTTACTATGGCTACACCTTC
NA	many	TRBJ2-7	TRBV7-2	CASSSPSSYEQYF	TGTGCCAGCAGCTCGCCGAGCTCCTACGAGCAGTACTTC
TRBD1	few	TRBJ2-7	TRBV27	CASRGTGAYEQYF	TGTGCCAGCAGAGGGACAGGGGCCTACGAGCAGTACTTC
NA	NA	TRBJ2-1	TRBV30	CAWSPEIYNEQFF	TGTGCCTGGAGTCCGGAGATCTACAATGAGCAGTTCTTC
NA	NA	TRBJ2-7	TRBV15	CATREVRLGEQYF	TGTGCCACCAGAGAAGTACGATTGGGAGAGCAGTACTTC